This T cell receptor beta chain was captured by sequencing in a study of CD8 T cells in Susac syndrome. Study-wide findings and caveats: It was acknowledged by the study that relatively few individuals were included in its TCR sequencing and HLA analysis.

CD8+ and CD4+ blood T cells underwent TCR beta sequencing. Both CD4+ and CD8+ T cells were negatively isolated, and TEMRA cells underwent FACS enrichment. A word on this clonotype: Antigen unknown.

RNA was extracted with the RNeasy kit, and a quantity of about 0.45 to 1 ug was reverse transcribed using random hexamers. The amplification used immunoSEQ multiplex PCR on TCR beta CDR3; it spanned 54 Vbeta and 13 Jbeta. TCRdb reanalysed the immunoSEQ multiplex PCR reads using MiXCR and keeps one entry per CDR3 protein. Among around 300,000 distinct CDR3 sequences listed, over 75% were seen once. Germline CDR1 reads MDHEN; CDR2 reads SYDVKM. V shed 3 bases, J shed 7 bases, and the junction held 7 bases outside the gene matches. The CDR3 is 16 amino acids. This TCR was recovered from a human donor with multiple sclerosis. This sequence joins TRBV28 and TRBJ2-1; 12 nucleotides align to TRBD2. Input material: CD8+ T cells from PBMCs. The CDR3 spells CASSFPRLAGGNEQFF. CDR3 DNA: TGTGCCAGCAGTTTCCCTCGGCTAGCGGGAGGGAATGAGCAGTTCTTC.